The rows below give T cell receptor beta chains drawn from one sample of a study of CD8+ T cells in alopecia areata. Assay used: immunoSEQ multiplex PCR; TCRdb lists only in-frame clones, some missing. Counted here are fewer than 250,000 clones, 64% occurring once; the ten biggest clones make up about 1.3%. The sample in question was CD4+ T cells sorted from blood, obtained at roughly week 49, from a patient treated with tofacitinib. All receptors come from a human donor with alopecia areata. The CDR3 runs from the conserved cysteine through the conserved F or W. A D gene is named only where the DNA matches it firmly. Rows give clone size only sometimes, using once, few, many, or a class for an expanded clone.

clone_size d_call j_call v_call cdr3_nt cdr3_aa
. . TRBJ1-6 TRBV2 TGTGCCAGCAAGGTGGAGGGTTGGGCACCCCTCCACTTT CASKVEGWAPLHF
. TRBD1 TRBJ1-1 TRBV30 TGTGCCTGGAGTCAGGGGGCGGATTCGGGAGCTTTCTTT CAWSQGADSGAFF
once . TRBJ2-5 TRBV7-2 TGTGCCAGCAGCTTCCCGGGGGAAGAGACCCAGTACTTC CASSFPGEETQYF
. . TRBJ2-1 TRBV7-2 TGTGCCAGCAGCCCCGGGACTGCGTTAGGTGAGCAGTTCTTC CASSPGTALGEQFF
. . TRBJ2-1 TRBV5-1 TGCGCCAGCAGTTACAGGGACGATGAGCAGTTCTTC CASSYRDDEQFF
. TRBD1 TRBJ2-7 TRBV29-1 TGCAGCGTTGATAGAGGACAGGGTAACGAGCAGTACTTC CSVDRGQGNEQYF
few . TRBJ1-1 TRBV2 TGTGCCGGTAGAGACGAGAGGGACACTGAAGCTTTCTTT CAGRDERDTEAFF
. . TRBJ2-3 TRBV2 TGTGCCAGCTCGCTGAGGGCCCCCACAGATACGCAGTATTTT CASSLRAPTDTQYF
few TRBD1 TRBJ1-3 TRBV25-1 TGTGCCAGCAGTGATTGGACAGGGCGAGGAGGAAACACCATATATTTT CASSDWTGRGGNTIYF
few . TRBJ1-4 TRBV6-6 TGTGCCAGCAGTTACCTGGGCGGCGGGAATGAAAAACTGTTTTTT CASSYLGGGNEKLFF
. . TRBJ2-5 TRBV30 TGTGCCTGGAGTGTTAGGGCGGGCGAGACCCAGTACTTC CAWSVRAGETQYF
. . TRBJ2-6 TRBV2 TGTGCCAGCAGGGCAGGGATCTCTGGGGCCAACGTCCTGACTTTC CASRAGISGANVLTF
. . TRBJ2-5 TRBV27 TGTGCCAGCAGACCTACGGGACAAGAGACCCAGTACTTC CASRPTGQETQYF
. . TRBJ2-3 TRBV18 TGTGCCAGCTCACCAGGAAAGGGGTCCATATTCACAGATACGCAGTATTTT CASSPGKGSIFTDTQYF
once TRBD1 TRBJ2-5 TRBV29-1 TGCAGCTTCGACGCCTGGGGACAGTTTCAAGAGACCCAGTACTTC CSFDAWGQFQETQYF
few TRBD1 TRBJ1-3 TRBV19 TGTGCCAGTAGTATCCGGGACAGAGTCTCTGGAAACACCATATATTTT CASSIRDRVSGNTIYF
. . TRBJ2-6 TRBV29-1 TGCAGCGCCCCAGTAACTGGGGCCAACGTCCTGACTTTC CSAPVTGANVLTF
. TRBD1 TRBJ1-2 TRBV30 TGTGCCTGGATCCCAAAGCCGGGACAGGGGAACTATGGCTACACCTTC CAWIPKPGQGNYGYTF
. . TRBJ2-7 TRBV28 TGTGCCAGCAGTTTAATGATAGGGGCGGACGAGCAGTACTTC CASSLMIGADEQYF
. . TRBJ2-7 TRBV4-3 TGCGCCAGCAGCCAAGATTGGGCAGGAAACTACGAGCAGTACTTC CASSQDWAGNYEQYF
many . TRBJ1-1 TRBV18 TGTGCCAGCTCACTCGGAGGCAGTCAAGCTTTCTTT CASSLGGSQAFF
. . TRBJ2-2 TRBV4-3 TGCGCCAGCAGCCAAGATCTGGGGGGCACCGGGGAGCTGTTTTTT CASSQDLGGTGELFF
. . TRBJ1-1 TRBV9 TGTGCCAGCAGCGTAGACCTTAACATGAACACTGAAGCTTTCTTT CASSVDLNMNTEAFF
. . TRBJ2-2 TRBV29-1 TGCAGCGTTGCCAGGGCCGGGGAGCTGTTTTTT CSVARAGELFF
. . TRBJ1-2 TRBV13 TGTGCCAGCAGTCGCGATCCCTCCAGCTATGGCTACACCTTC CASSRDPSSYGYTF
. . TRBJ2-7 TRBV20-1 TGCAGTGCTAGTGATTCATACGAGCAGTACTTC CSASDSYEQYF
. . TRBJ1-5 TRBV7-2 TGTGCCAGCAGCTTAGAAGGGCTCGGCAATCAGCCCCAGCATTTT CASSLEGLGNQPQHF
. TRBD2 TRBJ2-7 TRBV7-2 TGTGCCAGCAGCTTTAGCGGGGGGAGTAAAGAGCAGTACTTC CASSFSGGSKEQYF
. . TRBJ2-5 TRBV30 TGTGCCTGGAGCCCAGGGGCCCTTAAATGGGAGACCCAGTACTTC CAWSPGALKWETQYF
. . TRBJ1-1 TRBV25-1 TGTGCCAGCAGTGTAAAAAGGGGCACTGAAGCTTTCTTT CASSVKRGTEAFF
. . TRBJ2-1 TRBV9 TGTGCCAGCAGCGTAGGTAGCGCTATCAACTCCTACAATGAGCAGTTCTTC CASSVGSAINSYNEQFF
. . TRBJ1-1 TRBV29-1 TGCAGCGTTGCGCAGGGTGGTACTGAAGCTTTCTTT CSVAQGGTEAFF
once . TRBJ1-1 TRBV30 TGTGCCTGGAGTGTAGGAGGGGCCCCTGAAGCTTTCTTT CAWSVGGAPEAFF
. TRBD2 TRBJ2-5 TRBV15 TGTGCCACCAGCAGACTAGCGGGGGAAACCCAGTACTTC CATSRLAGETQYF
. . TRBJ2-3 TRBV19 TGTGCCAGTACCCAGACAGGCGACGGTACAGATACGCAGTATTTT CASTQTGDGTDTQYF